The present T cell receptor beta chain was sequenced within a study of blood T cell repertoires in COVID-19. Here immunoSEQ multiplex PCR was the method, and the copy in TCRdb shows in-frame clones only, minus some. Among about 270,000 clones listed, about 86% were seen once. Germline V lookup: CDR1 SQVTM, CDR2 ANQGSEA. This CDR3 contains 13 residues. Trimming took off 1 base at V and 4 bases at J, with 11 bases between the two ends. The specimen was peripheral blood. The TCR was taken from a woman in her sixties with active or convalescent COVID-19. The chain employs TRBV29-1 and TRBJ2-7, with D possibly TRBD1 on 5 matching bases. CDR3 residues: CSVEGWQGYEQYF. The CDR3 nucleotides read TGCAGCGTTGAAGGGTGGCAGGGATACGAGCAGTACTTC.